A single sample is the source of the 10 T cell receptor beta chains below, sequenced in a study of blood T cell repertoires in COVID-19. The assay was immunoSEQ multiplex PCR, and TCRdb's table has in-frame clones only and misses some. The sample has about 70,000 clones; 70% to 90% are singletons. Sequencing was performed on peripheral blood. These receptors were obtained from a human donor in a cohort sampled during active COVID-19.

The J gene is TRBJ2-3, the V gene TRBV19; D gene ambiguous. The CDR3 runs 14 residues. The V end was cut by 3 bases, the J end by 0 bases, with 7 bases between. CDR1 is LNHDA and CDR2 is SQIVND in the germline V gene (reference sequence). This CDR3 reads CASSIQSSTDTQYF. DNA for the CDR3: TGTGCCAGTAGTATCCAGTCTAGCACAGATACGCAGTATTTT.

The V and J genes are TRBV2 and TRBJ1-5; D is perhaps TRBD1 (6 bases). V was pared by 8 bases and J by 4 bases, with 18 bases between. The CDR3 sequence is 15 residues long. CDR1 is SNHLY and CDR2 is FYNNEI in the germline V gene. CDR3: CASRPEGTSNQPQHF. CDR3 bases: TGTGCCAGCCGTCCGGAAGGGACATCTAATCAGCCCCAGCATTTT.

This clone was seen once. The chain joins TRBV30 to TRBJ1-3, with D perhaps TRBD1 (6 bases). Germline values: CDR1 GTSNPN, CDR2 SVGIG (reference sequence). The V end lost 5 bases, the J end lost 0 bases, and 14 bases lay between the germline ends. CDR3 length: 15 residues. In nucleotides, the CDR3 is TGTGCCTGGGCCGGGACAATGAACTCTGGAAACACCATATATTTT. It is translated as CAWAGTMNSGNTIYF. Full variable domain (outside the CDR3, taken from reference TRBV30 and TRBJ1-3): SQTIHQWPATLVQPVGSPLSLECTVEGTSNPNLYWYRQAAGRGLQLLFYSVGIGQISSEVPQNLSASRPQDRQFILSSKKLLLSDSGFYLCAWAGTMNSGNTIYFGEGSWLTVV.

The chain couples TRBV4-3 to TRBJ1-3; no clear D. The V end was cut by 1 base, the J end by 4 bases, with 11 bases between. Germline V gives CDR1 LGHNA, CDR2 YSLEER. The CDR3 covers 15 residues. The CDR3 sequence: CASSQVGGYGNTIYF. The CDR3 DNA sequence: TGCGCCAGCAGCCAAGTGGGAGGGTACGGAAACACCATATATTTT.

The chain has TRBV12-5 and TRBJ1-1; D unclear. Germline assignment: CDR1 LGHNT and CDR2 FRNRAP. The CDR3 runs 13 residues. The V gene lost 1 base and the J gene lost 4 bases, with 7 bases spanning the gap. Written as DNA, the CDR3 is TGTGCTAGTGGTTTGGGAGTTTTCACTGAAGCTTTCTTT. It yields the protein CASGLGVFTEAFF.

This clone was counted a single time. The CDR3 nucleotides read TGTGCCAGCAGCTTAGAGTCTAGCGGCTACAATGAGCAGTTCTTC. Translating gives CASSLESSGYNEQFF. This rearrangement joins TRBV7-2 to TRBJ2-1; 7 bases match TRBD2. Germline CDR1 and CDR2: SGHTA and FQGNSA. The ends lost 1 base at V and 3 bases at J; junction bases unmatched: 3. There are 15 residues in the CDR3.

The gene calls are TRBV6-6 and TRBJ2-7; 8 nucleotides align to TRBD1. The CDR3 spans 15 residues. V shed 5 bases and J 1 base; nucleotides not matched to a gene: 7. Germline values: CDR1 MNHNY, CDR2 SVGAGI (reference sequence). CDR3 coding DNA: TGTGCCAGCAGTCCCCTGGGACAGGTTTCCTACGAGCAGTACTTC. It specifies CASSPLGQVSYEQYF.

CDR3 sequence (DNA): TGTGCCAGCACCAAAGCGCGGGTTTTGGAGACCCAGTACTTC. Protein: CASTKARVLETQYF. V is TRBV7-2 and J is TRBJ2-5; D is perhaps TRBD2 (5 bases). Trimming cost V 7 bases and J 5 bases, with 17 bases left between them. Germline-derived CDR1 and CDR2 are SGHTA and FQGNSA. CDR3 size: 14 residues.

A few counts support this clone. This chain connects TRBV19 to TRBJ1-2; 7 nucleotides line up with TRBD1. This CDR3 spans 15 amino acids. V trimming: 3 bases; J trimming: 8 bases; junction bases outside the gene matches: 12. The germline CDR1 and CDR2 sequences are LNHDA and SQIVND (reference sequence). CDR3 DNA: TGTGCCAGTAGTATCGGTGGACAGGCAAAGGGCGGCTACACCTTC. Translating gives CASSIGGQAKGGYTF.

The rearrangement links TRBV12-5 to TRBJ1-4; 11 nucleotides agree with TRBD1. V lost 5 bases and J lost 2; bases outside the gene matches: 4. Germline V lookup: CDR1 LGHNT, CDR2 FRNRAP. CDR3 size: 16 residues. CDR3 amino acids: CASGPGQGATNEKLFF. The CDR3 nucleotides read TGTGCTAGTGGTCCCGGACAGGGGGCGACTAATGAAAAACTGTTTTTT.